This is a list of T cell receptor beta chains from one sample in a study of T cell changes during pregnancy in multiple sclerosis. Only in-frame clones appear in the TCRdb table, and some are missing; sequencing was by immunoSEQ multiplex PCR. The repertoire holds tens of thousands of clones, with around nine tenths as singletons. The specimen comprised peripheral blood, sampled in the third trimester of pregnancy. The source is a female donor in good health, enrolled as a control in a pregnancy study. Both conserved end residues are part of each CDR3. Fields, in order: V gene, J gene, clone size, D gene, CDR3 length, CDR3 protein, CDR3 DNA. A D gene is named only where the DNA matches it firmly. The size entry is marked missing in some rows and otherwise reads once, few, many or a size class.

v_gene: TRBV18; j_gene: TRBJ1-2; abundance: .; d_gene: .; len: 14; CDR3aa: CASSPRDSNYGYTF; CDR3nt: TGTGCCAGCTCACCACGCGACAGTAACTATGGCTACACCTTC
v_gene: TRBV9; j_gene: TRBJ2-1; abundance: .; d_gene: TRBD2; len: 17; CDR3aa: CASSSLSSGLGEWGQFF; CDR3nt: TGTGCCAGCAGCTCCCTGTCCTCGGGACTAGGGGAGTGGGGGCAGTTCTTC
v_gene: TRBV9; j_gene: TRBJ1-4; abundance: .; d_gene: TRBD1; len: 15; CDR3aa: CASSAGQASNEKLFF; CDR3nt: TGTGCCAGCAGCGCAGGACAGGCGTCTAATGAAAAACTGTTTTTT
v_gene: TRBV18; j_gene: TRBJ2-5; abundance: .; d_gene: .; len: 14; CDR3aa: CASSTTGHQETQYF; CDR3nt: TGTGCCAGCTCAACTACAGGTCACCAAGAGACCCAGTACTTC
v_gene: TRBV29-1; j_gene: TRBJ2-7; abundance: .; d_gene: TRBD2; len: 14; CDR3aa: CSVVGTSGSYEQYF; CDR3nt: TGCAGCGTTGTTGGCACTAGCGGTTCCTACGAGCAGTACTTC
v_gene: TRBV2; j_gene: TRBJ2-1; abundance: .; d_gene: TRBD2; len: 17; CDR3aa: CASSGGGISGSYNEQFF; CDR3nt: TGTGCCAGCAGTGGAGGAGGGATTAGCGGGTCCTACAATGAGCAGTTCTTC
v_gene: TRBV5-6; j_gene: TRBJ2-5; abundance: .; d_gene: TRBD2; len: 15; CDR3aa: CASSDTLAGQETQYF; CDR3nt: TGTGCCAGCAGCGACACCCTAGCGGGACAAGAGACCCAGTACTTC
v_gene: TRBV6-6; j_gene: TRBJ2-7; abundance: .; d_gene: TRBD2; len: 16; CDR3aa: CASKQPTSVSKGEQYF; CDR3nt: TGTGCCAGCAAGCAACCAACTAGCGTCTCAAAGGGCGAGCAGTACTTC
v_gene: TRBV19; j_gene: TRBJ1-5; abundance: .; d_gene: .; len: 12; CDR3aa: CASSIVRQPQHF; CDR3nt: TGTGCCAGTAGTATAGTTCGTCAGCCCCAGCATTTT
v_gene: TRBV9; j_gene: TRBJ2-4; abundance: .; d_gene: .; len: 13; CDR3aa: CASSPRRGNIQYF; CDR3nt: TGTGCCAGCAGCCCCCGGAGGGGAAACATTCAGTACTTC
v_gene: TRBV7-9; j_gene: TRBJ1-2; abundance: few; d_gene: .; len: 15; CDR3aa: CASSLRGEDNYGYTF; CDR3nt: TGTGCCAGCAGCTTAAGGGGCGAGGATAACTATGGCTACACCTTC
v_gene: TRBV28; j_gene: TRBJ2-1; abundance: .; d_gene: .; len: 15; CDR3aa: CASSLIQGGYNEQFF; CDR3nt: TGTGCCAGCAGTTTGATACAGGGCGGCTACAATGAGCAGTTCTTC
v_gene: TRBV15; j_gene: TRBJ2-5; abundance: once; d_gene: TRBD1; len: 16; CDR3aa: CATSSPQGALGETQYF; CDR3nt: TGTGCCACCAGCTCGCCACAGGGGGCGCTGGGGGAGACCCAGTACTTC
v_gene: TRBV28; j_gene: TRBJ2-3; abundance: .; d_gene: TRBD2; len: 15; CDR3aa: CASIRLAGATDTQYF; CDR3nt: TGTGCCAGCATAAGGCTAGCGGGAGCAACAGATACGCAGTATTTT
v_gene: TRBV14; j_gene: TRBJ1-3; abundance: .; d_gene: .; len: 15; CDR3aa: CASSRDFPSGNTIYF; CDR3nt: TGTGCCAGCAGCCGAGACTTTCCCTCTGGAAACACCATATATTTT
v_gene: TRBV6-4; j_gene: TRBJ2-3; abundance: .; d_gene: TRBD2; len: 14; CDR3aa: CASSSGGATDTQYF; CDR3nt: TGTGCCAGCAGTAGCGGGGGGGCCACAGATACGCAGTATTTT
v_gene: TRBV29-1; j_gene: TRBJ2-3; abundance: once; d_gene: TRBD2; len: 13; CDR3aa: CSVEPSGTDTQYF; CDR3nt: TGCAGCGTTGAACCTAGCGGGACAGATACGCAGTATTTT
v_gene: TRBV28; j_gene: TRBJ2-1; abundance: few; d_gene: TRBD2; len: 16; CDR3aa: CASSPSLAGGHNEQFF; CDR3nt: TGTGCCAGCAGCCCATCACTAGCGGGAGGGCACAATGAGCAGTTCTTC
v_gene: TRBV4-1; j_gene: TRBJ1-1; abundance: .; d_gene: .; len: 13; CDR3aa: CASSLTGNTEAFF; CDR3nt: TGCGCCAGCAGCCTGACGGGGAACACTGAAGCTTTCTTT
v_gene: TRBV7-2; j_gene: TRBJ2-5; abundance: .; d_gene: TRBD2; len: 20; CDR3aa: CASSLAPLLAGGPGQETQYF; CDR3nt: TGTGCCAGCAGCTTAGCCCCCTTGCTAGCGGGGGGGCCTGGGCAAGAGACCCAGTACTTC
v_gene: TRBV2; j_gene: TRBJ1-2; abundance: .; d_gene: TRBD1; len: 14; CDR3aa: CASSSDRGGYGYTF; CDR3nt: TGTGCCAGCAGTTCGGACAGGGGGGGCTATGGCTACACCTTC
v_gene: TRBV6-4; j_gene: TRBJ1-4; abundance: .; d_gene: .; len: 13; CDR3aa: CASSVQDIEKLFF; CDR3nt: TGTGCCAGCAGTGTACAGGATATTGAAAAACTGTTTTTT
v_gene: TRBV28; j_gene: TRBJ2-7; abundance: .; d_gene: TRBD2; len: 16; CDR3aa: CASSLHRTSGSGEQYF; CDR3nt: TGTGCCAGCAGTTTACATAGGACTAGCGGGAGCGGAGAGCAGTACTTC
v_gene: TRBV15; j_gene: TRBJ2-1; abundance: .; d_gene: .; len: 13; CDR3aa: CATSAGEYNEQFF; CDR3nt: TGTGCCACCAGCGCAGGGGAATACAATGAGCAGTTCTTC
v_gene: TRBV19; j_gene: TRBJ1-2; abundance: .; d_gene: .; len: 14; CDR3aa: CASSIVGGQPGYTF; CDR3nt: TGTGCCAGTAGTATAGTGGGAGGGCAACCTGGCTACACCTTC
v_gene: TRBV6-4; j_gene: TRBJ2-1; abundance: .; d_gene: .; len: 14; CDR3aa: CASSDSGDSGQQFF; CDR3nt: TGTGCCAGCAGTGACTCCGGAGATAGCGGCCAGCAGTTCTTC
v_gene: TRBV7-2; j_gene: TRBJ1-1; abundance: once; d_gene: .; len: 15; CDR3aa: CASSPRPGENTEAFF; CDR3nt: TGTGCCAGCAGCCCTCGTCCGGGGGAGAACACTGAAGCTTTCTTT